This T cell receptor beta chain was retrieved from a study of cytomegalovirus exposure and HLA in healthy donors. Per germline, CDR1 SGHVS and CDR2 FNYEAQ. The CDR3 is 14 residues long. V was trimmed by 4 bases and J by 3 bases, leaving 13 bases between them. In the PCR, 60 Vbeta and 13 Jbeta primers were used. The data were produced by immunoSEQ multiplex PCR, yet TCRdb's version contains in-frame clones alone and is incomplete. This sample has over 120,000 clones, with around 82% found just once. This clone has a handful of counts. The chain combines TRBV7-6 with TRBJ2-7; weak D call: TRBD2 (5 bases). Specimen: PBMCs. The sequence was collected from a man in his fifties in good health and CMV-seronegative. CDR3 nucleotide sequence: TGTGCCAGCAGCTCCAAAGCGGAGCACTACGAGCAGTACTTC. Residues: CASSSKAEHYEQYF.